This T cell receptor beta chain originates from a study of cytotoxic CD8 clonotypes in ibrutinib-treated CLL. Turning to the study itself: The response samples were taken once patients had been treated for a median of around eleven months, range 6 to 36.

With V trimmed by 3 bases and J by 8 bases, 10 bases remained unmatched. The CDR3 has 15 amino acids. In germline, CDR1 is SQVTM, CDR2 ANQGSEA. T cells were sequenced at a targeted depth of 1 in 200,000 to 1 in 1 million. The method was immunoSEQ multiplex PCR; TCRdb's version includes in-frame clones alone and lacks a portion of them. This table has approximately 300,000 clones, approximately 80% appearing once. The input for sequencing was PBMCs, taken before ibrutinib treatment. This rearrangement joins TRBV29-1 to TRBJ2-2; 9 nucleotides align to TRBD2. This TCR came from a human donor with chronic lymphocytic leukemia. Here the CDR3 reads CSVELVSGSEGELFF. CDR3 coding DNA: TGCAGCGTTGAGCTCGTTAGCGGGAGTGAAGGGGAGCTGTTTTTT.